This T cell receptor (beta chain) was recovered during a study of cytomegalovirus exposure and HLA in healthy donors. Study-level results: The authors enumerated over 150 TCR beta chains as linked to cytomegalovirus.

Comment on this clone: What it binds is not known.

After removal of 2 bases from V and 6 bases from J, the junction contained 8 bases not matched to a gene. The germline CDR1 and CDR2 sequences are GTSNPN and SVGIG (reference sequence). The CDR3 loop spans 14 amino acids. Data came from immunoSEQ multiplex PCR; TCRdb stores just in-frame clones and leaves some out. The sample gives around 120,000 clones, about 90% of which show up once; roughly 2% is in the top ten. Material: PBMCs. This clonotype was sampled from a young woman in good health and CMV-seronegative. V is TRBV30 and J is TRBJ1-1, with TRBD1 matching 8 bases. The CDR3 loop is CAWSQSGGRAEAFF. For the CDR3, the DNA is TGTGCCTGGAGTCAATCAGGGGGCAGGGCTGAAGCTTTCTTT.